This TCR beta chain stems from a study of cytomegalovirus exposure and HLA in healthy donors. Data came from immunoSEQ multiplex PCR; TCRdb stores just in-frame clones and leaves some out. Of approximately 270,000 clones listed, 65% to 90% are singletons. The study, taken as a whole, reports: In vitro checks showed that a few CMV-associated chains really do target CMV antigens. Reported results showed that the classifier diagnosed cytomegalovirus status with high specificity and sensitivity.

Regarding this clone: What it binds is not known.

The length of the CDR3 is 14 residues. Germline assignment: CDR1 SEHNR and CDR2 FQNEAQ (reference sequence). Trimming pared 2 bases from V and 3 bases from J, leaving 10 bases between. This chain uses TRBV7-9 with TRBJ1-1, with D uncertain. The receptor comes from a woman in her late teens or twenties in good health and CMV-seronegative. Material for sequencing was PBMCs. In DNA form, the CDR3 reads TGTGCCAGCAGCTTAAGCAGAGGGTACACTGAAGCTTTCTTT. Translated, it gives CASSLSRGYTEAFF.